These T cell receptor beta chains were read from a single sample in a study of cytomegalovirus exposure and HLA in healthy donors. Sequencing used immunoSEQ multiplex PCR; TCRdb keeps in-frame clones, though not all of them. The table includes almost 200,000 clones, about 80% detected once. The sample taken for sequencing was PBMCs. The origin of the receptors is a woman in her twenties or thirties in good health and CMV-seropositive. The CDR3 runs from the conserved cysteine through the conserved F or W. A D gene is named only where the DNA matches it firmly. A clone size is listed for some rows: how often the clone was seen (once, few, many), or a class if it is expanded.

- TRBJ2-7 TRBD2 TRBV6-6 CASSYTLAGASYEQYF TGTGCCAGCAGTTACACTTTAGCGGGGGCTTCCTACGAGCAGTACTTC
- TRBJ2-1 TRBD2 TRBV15 CATSRPRWTSAFNEQFF TGTGCCACCAGCAGGCCCCGATGGACTAGCGCCTTTAATGAGCAGTTCTTC
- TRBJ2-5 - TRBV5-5 CASSLVGEETQYF TGTGCCAGCAGCTTGGTAGGGGAAGAGACCCAGTACTTC
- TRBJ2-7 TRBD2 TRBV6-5 CASSRVAGGGREQYF TGTGCCAGCAGCCGCGTTGCCGGGGGGGGCCGGGAGCAGTACTTC
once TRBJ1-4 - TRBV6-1 CASRLLGLREKLFF TGTGCCAGCAGGCTTCTAGGCCTTAGGGAAAAACTGTTTTTT
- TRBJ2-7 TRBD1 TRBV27 CASSWTGNLAYEQYF TGTGCCAGCAGTTGGACAGGGAACCTCGCCTACGAGCAGTACTTC
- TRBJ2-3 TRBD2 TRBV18 CASSPKKGLAGADTQYF TGTGCCAGCTCACCCAAGAAGGGACTAGCGGGAGCAGATACGCAGTATTTT
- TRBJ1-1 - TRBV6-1 CASNLGSYTEAFF TGTGCCAGCAACCTAGGGAGCTACACTGAAGCTTTCTTT
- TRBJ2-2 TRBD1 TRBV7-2 CASSRQGYTGELFF TGTGCCAGCAGCCGACAGGGGTATACCGGGGAGCTGTTTTTT
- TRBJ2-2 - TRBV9 CASSVGGGTGELFF TGTGCCAGCAGCGTAGGAGGGGGCACCGGGGAGCTGTTTTTT
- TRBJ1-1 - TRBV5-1 CASSPQVFDTEAFF TGCGCCAGCAGCCCCCAGGTTTTTGACACTGAAGCTTTCTTT
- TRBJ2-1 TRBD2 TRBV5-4 CASSIGLAGGRRNNEQFF TGTGCCAGCAGCATAGGACTAGCGGGGGGCCGACGAAACAATGAGCAGTTCTTC
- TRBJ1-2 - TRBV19 CASSADRNYGYTF TGTGCCAGTAGTGCTGACAGAAACTATGGCTACACCTTC
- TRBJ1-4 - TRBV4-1 CASSLETKKLFF TGCGCCAGCAGCCTAGAGACTAAAAAACTGTTTTTT